This T cell receptor (beta chain) was found in a study of cytomegalovirus exposure and HLA in healthy donors listed by TCRdb under 2017. Notes on the research overall: A later analysis indicated that the roughly 120 validation repertoires were generated on the platform also employed for the 700 or so repertoires of the first cohort. The aim of the study was to test whether cataloging public T cell receptors could identify signatures of past pathogen exposure. Besides the first cohort of about 730 subjects, a separate validation cohort made up of 120 different subjects was used. High-throughput TCR immunosequencing, statistical association of individual TCRs with disease status, and machine learning were combined to predict cytomegalovirus infection status. Here is what the overall study found, with its caveats: Subsequent analysis determined that TCRs grouped into clusters in the first cohort also showed a tendency toward co-occurrence across the 120 or so validation repertoires, and 85% to 95% of cluster scores exceeded 0. The study listed approximately 150 TCR beta chains as associated with cytomegalovirus. A few of the identified cytomegalovirus-associated TCR beta chains were confirmed in vitro to be specific for cytomegalovirus antigens. Most TCR sequences were observed very rarely across donors, whereas some public TCRs were present in many individuals. Cytomegalovirus status was reported to be diagnosed by the classifier with high specificity and sensitivity in both the original and validation cohorts. According to the authors, the approach could potentially be generalized to other disease states and immunological phenotypes. The validation cohort had no HLA typing available for a later analysis, so co-occurrence within that cohort was assessed over all 120 or so repertoires.

Receptors were amplified or captured by the immunoSEQ multiplex PCR assay. The original pipeline was this. A statistical classification framework was developed to diagnose cytomegalovirus status using the catalog of TCR beta chain sequences. In its TCRdb copy, this immuneACCESS table keeps in-frame sequences only and misses some clones. Where compared with another copy, unresolved V genes explain less than half of these, and the others have no known cause. D and trimming come from the DNA, and the V and J calls and clone size come from that table. The sample table holds roughly 150,000 clones, of which around 93% were seen once. Of the sample, less than 2% is held by the ten largest clones. The donors were included in the validation cohort of over a hundred subjects, a group kept apart from the roughly 700-subject first cohort. The CDR3 spans 13 residues, from the cysteine through the phenylalanine. Solely the CDR3 DNA is kept, with 39 bases framed from the first base. Based on the germline V gene, the CDR1 and CDR2 sequences are SQVTM and ANQGSEA. Clipping removes 7 bases from V and 4 bases from J, with 7 as the unmatched junction base count.

As concerns this clone: Its antigen remains undetermined. Nothing much larger sits one base from this clone, and base qualities are not available.

In this chain, TRBV29-1 is recombined with TRBJ2-1, with 7 bases aligning to TRBD2. Sequenced material: PBMCs. The origin of this receptor is a man aged 18 to 35 in good health and CMV-seropositive. The CDR3 amino acid sequence is: CSALAGGYNEQFF. The DNA sequence is as follows: TGCAGCGCCTTAGCGGGTGGGTACAATGAGCAGTTCTTC.